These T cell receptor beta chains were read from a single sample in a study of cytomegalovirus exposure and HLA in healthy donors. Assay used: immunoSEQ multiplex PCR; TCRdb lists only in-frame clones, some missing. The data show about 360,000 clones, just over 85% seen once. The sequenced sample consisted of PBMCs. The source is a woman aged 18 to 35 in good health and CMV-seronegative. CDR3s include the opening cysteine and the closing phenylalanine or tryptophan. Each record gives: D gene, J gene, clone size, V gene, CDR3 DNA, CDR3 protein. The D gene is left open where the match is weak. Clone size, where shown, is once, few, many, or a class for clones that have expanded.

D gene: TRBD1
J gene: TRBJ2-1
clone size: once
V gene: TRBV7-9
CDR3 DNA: TGTGCCAGCAGCTCCCGGGACAGGGGGCCGAATGAGCAGTTCTTC
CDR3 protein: CASSSRDRGPNEQFF

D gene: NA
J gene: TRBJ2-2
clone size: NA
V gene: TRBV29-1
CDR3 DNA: TGCAGCGTTGAAGGGACAGATCCCCCCACCGGGGAGCTGTTTTTT
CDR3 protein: CSVEGTDPPTGELFF

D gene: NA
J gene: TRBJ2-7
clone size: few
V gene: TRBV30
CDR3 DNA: TGTGCCTGGAGTGCCGGGACAGCGGGCCACGAGCAGTACTTC
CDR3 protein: CAWSAGTAGHEQYF

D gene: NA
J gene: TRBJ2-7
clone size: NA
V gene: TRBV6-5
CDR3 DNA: TGTGCCAGCAGTTACCGGAGAAGCTCCTACGAGCAGTACTTC
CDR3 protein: CASSYRRSSYEQYF

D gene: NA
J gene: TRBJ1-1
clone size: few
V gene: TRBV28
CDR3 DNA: TGTGCCAGCACCGAGACAGGGAACACTGAAGCTTTCTTT
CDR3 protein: CASTETGNTEAFF

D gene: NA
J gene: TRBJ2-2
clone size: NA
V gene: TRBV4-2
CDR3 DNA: NA
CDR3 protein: CASSQSIFGAGELFF

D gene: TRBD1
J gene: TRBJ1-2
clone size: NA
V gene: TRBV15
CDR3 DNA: TGTGCCACCAGCAGAGAAAGGACAGGGGGTAACTATGGCTACACCTTC
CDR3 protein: CATSRERTGGNYGYTF

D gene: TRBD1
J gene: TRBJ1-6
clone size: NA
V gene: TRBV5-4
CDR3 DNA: TGTGCCAGCAGCGTGGGACAGCTCGCAGTGGGTTCACCCCTCCACTTT
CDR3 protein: CASSVGQLAVGSPLHF

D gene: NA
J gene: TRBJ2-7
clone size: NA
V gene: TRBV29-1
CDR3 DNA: TGCAGCGTCGTAGAGGGGGGGCTAAGCTACGAGCAGTACTTC
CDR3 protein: CSVVEGGLSYEQYF

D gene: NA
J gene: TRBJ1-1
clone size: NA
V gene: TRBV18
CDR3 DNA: TGTGCCAGCTCACCGACTGCCAACACTGAAGCTTTCTTT
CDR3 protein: CASSPTANTEAFF

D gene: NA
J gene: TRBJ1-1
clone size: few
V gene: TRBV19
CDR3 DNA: TGTGCCAGTAGGTATAACACTGAAGCTTTCTTT
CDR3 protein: CASRYNTEAFF

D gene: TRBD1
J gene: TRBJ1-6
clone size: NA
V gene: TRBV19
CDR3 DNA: TGTGCCAGTAGTCTGATCCCGGGACAGGGAAACTCACCCCTCCACTTT
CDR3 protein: CASSLIPGQGNSPLHF

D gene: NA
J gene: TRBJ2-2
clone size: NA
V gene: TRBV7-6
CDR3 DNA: TGTGCCAGCAGCCCCCGAGGTACCGGGGAGCTGTTTTTT
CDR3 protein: CASSPRGTGELFF

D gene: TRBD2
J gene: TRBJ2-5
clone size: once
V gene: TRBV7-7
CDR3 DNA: TGTGCCAGCAGCCACTCCCTAGCGGGAGTGGAGACCCAGTACTTC
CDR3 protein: CASSHSLAGVETQYF

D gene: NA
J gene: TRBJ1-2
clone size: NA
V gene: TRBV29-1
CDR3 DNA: TGCAGCGTTGATGGAGGAGGGAGGGGGAATGGCTACACCTTC
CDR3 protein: CSVDGGGRGNGYTF

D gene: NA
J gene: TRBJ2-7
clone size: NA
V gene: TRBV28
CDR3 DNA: TGTGCCAGCGGAGGGTCATTAGGATACTACGAGCAGTACTTC
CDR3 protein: CASGGSLGYYEQYF

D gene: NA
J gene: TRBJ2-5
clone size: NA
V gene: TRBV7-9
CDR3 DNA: TGTGCCAGCAGCTCACGGGAGCAAGAGACCCAGTACTTC
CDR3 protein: CASSSREQETQYF

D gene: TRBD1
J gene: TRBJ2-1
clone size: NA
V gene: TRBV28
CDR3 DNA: TGTGCCAGCAGTCCCCAGACGACAGGGTATGAGGATGAGCAGTTCTTC
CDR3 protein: CASSPQTTGYEDEQFF

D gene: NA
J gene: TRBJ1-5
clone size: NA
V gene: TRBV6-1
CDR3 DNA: TGTGCCAGCAGTGAGTTTAAGAGCAGCAGGGATCAGCCCCAGCATTTT
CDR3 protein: CASSEFKSSRDQPQHF

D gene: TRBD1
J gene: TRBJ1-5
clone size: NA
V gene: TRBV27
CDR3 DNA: TGTGCCAGCAAAGACAGGGATCAGCCCCAGCATTTT
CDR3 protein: CASKDRDQPQHF

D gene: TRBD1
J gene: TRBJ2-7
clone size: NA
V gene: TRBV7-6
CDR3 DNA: TGTGCCAGCAGCGTTTACAGGGGCTACGAGCAGTACTTC
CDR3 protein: CASSVYRGYEQYF

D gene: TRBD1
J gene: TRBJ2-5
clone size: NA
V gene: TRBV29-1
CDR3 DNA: TGCAGCGTTGATGGGGTAGAGACAGGGGGCGAAGAGACCCAGTACTTC
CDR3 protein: CSVDGVETGGEETQYF

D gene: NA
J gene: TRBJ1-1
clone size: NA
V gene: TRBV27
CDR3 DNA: TGTGCCAGCAGAGCGGGACCAGGGAACACTGAAGCTTTCTTT
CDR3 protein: CASRAGPGNTEAFF

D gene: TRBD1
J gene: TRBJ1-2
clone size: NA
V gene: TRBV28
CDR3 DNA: TGTGCCAGCAGTTTATGGTTCGGACAGGGGCCTAACTATGGCTACACCTTC
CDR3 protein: CASSLWFGQGPNYGYTF

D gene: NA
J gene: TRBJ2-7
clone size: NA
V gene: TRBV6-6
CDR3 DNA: TGTGCCAGCAGTTCCTCCGGGTCCCTAACCGGGCAGTACTTC
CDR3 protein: CASSSSGSLTGQYF

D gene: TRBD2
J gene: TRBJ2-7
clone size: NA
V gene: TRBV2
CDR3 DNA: TGTGCCAGCCTTCTCCGCACCACTAGCGGGGGTTGGGACGAGCAGTACTTC
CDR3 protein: CASLLRTTSGGWDEQYF

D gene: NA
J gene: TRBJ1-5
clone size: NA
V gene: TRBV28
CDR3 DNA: TGTGCCAGCAGTTTATGGGGCAGGGGCGCAGGCAATCAGCCCCAGCATTTT
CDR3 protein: CASSLWGRGAGNQPQHF

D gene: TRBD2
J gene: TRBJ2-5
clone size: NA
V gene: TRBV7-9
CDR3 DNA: TGTGCCAGCAGCTATAGCGGGGACACACAAGAGACCCAGTACTTC
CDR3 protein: CASSYSGDTQETQYF

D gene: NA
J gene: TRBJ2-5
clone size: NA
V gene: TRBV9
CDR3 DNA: TGTGCCAGCAGCCAAGACCAGGGGATTCAAGAGACCCAGTACTTC
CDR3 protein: CASSQDQGIQETQYF

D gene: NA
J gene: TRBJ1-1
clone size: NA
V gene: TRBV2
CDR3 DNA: TGTGCCAGCATTTCACCCAGGGTAGGCGCTGAAGCTTTCTTT
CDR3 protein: CASISPRVGAEAFF

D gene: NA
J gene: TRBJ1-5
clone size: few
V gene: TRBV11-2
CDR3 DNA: TGTGCCAGCAGCTTAACCGACAGTCCCAATCAGCCCCAGCATTTT
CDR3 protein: CASSLTDSPNQPQHF

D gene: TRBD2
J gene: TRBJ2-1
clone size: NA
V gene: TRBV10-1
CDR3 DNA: TGCGCCAGCAGTGAGTCGGGACTAGCCATCAATGAGCAGTTCTTC
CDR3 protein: CASSESGLAINEQFF

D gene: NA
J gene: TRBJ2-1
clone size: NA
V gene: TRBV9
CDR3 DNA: TGTGCCAGCAGCGCCGATATCAAGACAGGCAGTGACAATGAGCAGTTCTTC
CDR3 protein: CASSADIKTGSDNEQFF

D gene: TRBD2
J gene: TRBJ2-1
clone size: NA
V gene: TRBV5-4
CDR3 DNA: TGTGCCAGCAGCTTTCTAGCGGGGGGGGAGTACAATGAGCAGTTCTTC
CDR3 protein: CASSFLAGGEYNEQFF

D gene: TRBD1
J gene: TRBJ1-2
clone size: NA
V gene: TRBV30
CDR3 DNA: TGTGCCTGGAGGGACAGGGGGAACTATGGCTACACCTTC
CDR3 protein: CAWRDRGNYGYTF

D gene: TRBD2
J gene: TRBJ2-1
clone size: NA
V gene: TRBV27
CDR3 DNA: TGTGCCAGCAGTTCACTAGCGGGAGCCGTCCATGAGCAGTTCTTC
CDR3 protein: CASSSLAGAVHEQFF

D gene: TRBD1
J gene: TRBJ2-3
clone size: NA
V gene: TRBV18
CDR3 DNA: TGTGCCAGCTCTAACCGGGACAGGGGGACAGATACGCAGTATTTT
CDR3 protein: CASSNRDRGTDTQYF

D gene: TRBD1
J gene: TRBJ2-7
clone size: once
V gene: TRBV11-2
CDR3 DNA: TGTGCCAGCAGCCCATACAGGGGGCCCTACGAGCAGTACTTC
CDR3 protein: CASSPYRGPYEQYF

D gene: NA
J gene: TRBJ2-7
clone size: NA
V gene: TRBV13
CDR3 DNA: TGTGCCAGCAGCTTAGGCGGGAGCTCCTACGAGCAGTACTTC
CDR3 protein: CASSLGGSSYEQYF

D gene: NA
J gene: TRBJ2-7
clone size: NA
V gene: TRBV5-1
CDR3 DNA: TGCGCCAGCCGAACGGGGGGCTTGTCAGCCTACGAGCAGTACTTC
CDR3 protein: CASRTGGLSAYEQYF

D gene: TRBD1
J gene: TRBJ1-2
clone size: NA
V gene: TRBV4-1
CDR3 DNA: TGCGCCAGCAGCCACACCGGACAGGTTTTCGGGGGCTACACCTTC
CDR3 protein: CASSHTGQVFGGYTF

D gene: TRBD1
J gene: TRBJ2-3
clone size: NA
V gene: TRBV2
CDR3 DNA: TGTGCCAGCAGGAGGGAAGACAGGGTCACAGATACGCAGTATTTT
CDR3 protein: CASRREDRVTDTQYF

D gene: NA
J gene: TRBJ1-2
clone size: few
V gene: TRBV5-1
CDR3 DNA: TGCGCCAGCAGTACGATCCCGACAGCGGGGGATGGCTACACCTTC
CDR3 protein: CASSTIPTAGDGYTF

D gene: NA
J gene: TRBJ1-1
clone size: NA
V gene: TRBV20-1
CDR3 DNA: TGCAGTGCAGTCACGGGGAGAGCTTTCTTT
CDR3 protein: CSAVTGRAFF

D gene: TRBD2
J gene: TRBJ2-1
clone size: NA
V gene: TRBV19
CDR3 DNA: TGTGCCAGTAGACCTAGCGGATCATCGGATGAGCAGTTCTTC
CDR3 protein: CASRPSGSSDEQFF

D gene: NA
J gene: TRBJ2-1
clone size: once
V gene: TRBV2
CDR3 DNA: TGTGCCAGCAATAACGGGGGAAATTACAATGAGCAGTTCTTC
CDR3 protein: CASNNGGNYNEQFF

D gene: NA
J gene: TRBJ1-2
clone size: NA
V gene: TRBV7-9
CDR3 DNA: TGTGCCAGCAGCTTAGTTGGGGTGGAGGTGCTGATCGATGGCTACACCTTC
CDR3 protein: CASSLVGVEVLIDGYTF

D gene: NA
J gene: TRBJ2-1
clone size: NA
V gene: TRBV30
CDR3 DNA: TGTGCCTGGACCGACGGGAGTGGGGCCTACAATGAGCAGTTCTTC
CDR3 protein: CAWTDGSGAYNEQFF

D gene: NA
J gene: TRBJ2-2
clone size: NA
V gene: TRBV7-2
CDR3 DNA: TGTGCCAGCAGCTTAGATGGAGGCGGGGAGCTGTTTTTT
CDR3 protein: CASSLDGGGELFF

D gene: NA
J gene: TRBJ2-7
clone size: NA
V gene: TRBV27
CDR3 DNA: TGTGCCAGCAGTTTATCCCCGGGATACGAGCAGTACTTC
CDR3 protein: CASSLSPGYEQYF

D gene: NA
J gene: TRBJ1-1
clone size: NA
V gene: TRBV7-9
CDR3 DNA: TGTGCCAGCAGCTTAGGGGTAGGAGGGACTGAAGCTTTCTTT
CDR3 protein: CASSLGVGGTEAFF

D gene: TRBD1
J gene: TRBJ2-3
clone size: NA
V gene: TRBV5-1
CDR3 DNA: TGCGCCAGCAGCTACCGGGACAGGGGGATAGATACGCAGTATTTT
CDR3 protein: CASSYRDRGIDTQYF